A single T cell receptor (beta chain) is shown here with its context. The antigen remains undetermined. These data are taken from a study of T-cell memory formation after mild COVID-19. V dropped 3 bases and J dropped 3 bases, with 9 bases sitting between them. The germline V gene encodes CDR1 SGHDN and CDR2 FVKESK. There are 14 residues in the CDR3. MiXCR, run by TCRdb on the 5' RACE reads, gives a single entry per CDR3 protein. This sample yields 280,000 or so distinct CDR3 sequences, of which approximately 8.4% are seen a single time; approximately 23% belongs to the top ten. General study points: Specificity for SARS-CoV-2 was not confirmed among the second-wave clones peaking on day 37. The study detected some responding clones in pre-infection memory, suggesting cross-reactive memory joined.

Sequencing used PBMCs or a T cell subset sorted from them (not recorded which). This TCR was sampled from a man aged 18 to 29 who had mild COVID-19 (a few samples of this study predate the infection). Cell type and time point are not known. The genes are TRBV14 and TRBJ1-5, with unresolved D. CDR3 in DNA: TGTGCCAGCAGCCATCAAGGCTTCAATCAGCCCCAGCATTTT. Translation: CASSHQGFNQPQHF.